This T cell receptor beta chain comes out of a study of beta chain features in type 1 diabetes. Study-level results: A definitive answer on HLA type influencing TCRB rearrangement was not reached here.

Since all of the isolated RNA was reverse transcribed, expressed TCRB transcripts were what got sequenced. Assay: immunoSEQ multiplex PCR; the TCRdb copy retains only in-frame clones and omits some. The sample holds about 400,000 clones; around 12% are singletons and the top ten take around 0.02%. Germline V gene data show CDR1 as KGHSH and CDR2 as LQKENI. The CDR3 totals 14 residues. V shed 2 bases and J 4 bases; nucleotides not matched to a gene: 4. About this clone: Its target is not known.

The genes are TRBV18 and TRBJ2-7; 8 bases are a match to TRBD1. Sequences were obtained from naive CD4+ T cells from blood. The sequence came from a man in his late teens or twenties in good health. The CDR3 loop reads CASSPDRGRYEQYF. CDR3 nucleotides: TGTGCCAGCTCACCAGACAGGGGAAGGTACGAGCAGTACTTC.